The T cell receptor (beta chain) described here comes from a study of STAT5B mutations in CD4+ large granular lymphocyte leukemia. Study-wide results and caveats: Without putative leukemic clones, patient CD4-sorted repertoires remained more clonal than healthy CD4+ repertoires. Higher CD4+ than CD8+ T-LGLL clonality might reflect small sample size.

The repertoire was sequenced with immunoSEQ multiplex PCR; TCRdb's copy has only in-frame clones and lacks some. The table lists about 30,000 clones, 70% to 75% of them singletons. CDR1 is GTSNPN, CDR2 SVGIG, per germline (reference sequence). The CDR3 is 12 amino acids. V dropped 0 bases and J dropped 11 bases, with 11 bases sitting between them. A remark on this clone: The target antigen is unknown.

The sequence came from a human donor in good health. The specimen sequenced was CD4+ T cells from blood buffy coats. This chain connects TRBV30 to TRBJ2-1, with no clear D. The CDR3 DNA reads as TGTGCCTGGAGTGTCGAGTTCGGACAGCAGTTCTTC. Residues: CAWSVEFGQQFF.